Below, 2 T cell receptor beta chains from the same sample are listed, as sequenced in a study of monozygotic twins with inflammatory bowel disease. Reprocessing the 5' RACE reads, TCRdb reports a single entry for every CDR3 protein and omits DNA. This sample lists fewer than 550,000 distinct CDR3 sequences; its ten largest clones have more than 2%. The sample was blood. The receptors shown here come from a human donor with ulcerative colitis or Crohn's disease, or a healthy co-twin of an affected twin (not recorded which).

V gene TRBV5-1 combines with J gene TRBJ2-4; absent DNA, TCRdb's TRBD2 call cannot be checked. Germline V CDR1 and CDR2: SGHRS, YFSETQ. The CDR3 spans 17 residues. This CDR3 reads CASSPRGGSEAKNIQYF.

This chain links TRBV7-9 with TRBJ1-5; TCRdb returns TRBD1, unconfirmable since there is no DNA. The CDR3 extends over 14 amino acids. In germline, CDR1 is SEHNR, CDR2 FQNEAQ (reference sequence). The CDR3 is CASSLDRVDQPQHF.